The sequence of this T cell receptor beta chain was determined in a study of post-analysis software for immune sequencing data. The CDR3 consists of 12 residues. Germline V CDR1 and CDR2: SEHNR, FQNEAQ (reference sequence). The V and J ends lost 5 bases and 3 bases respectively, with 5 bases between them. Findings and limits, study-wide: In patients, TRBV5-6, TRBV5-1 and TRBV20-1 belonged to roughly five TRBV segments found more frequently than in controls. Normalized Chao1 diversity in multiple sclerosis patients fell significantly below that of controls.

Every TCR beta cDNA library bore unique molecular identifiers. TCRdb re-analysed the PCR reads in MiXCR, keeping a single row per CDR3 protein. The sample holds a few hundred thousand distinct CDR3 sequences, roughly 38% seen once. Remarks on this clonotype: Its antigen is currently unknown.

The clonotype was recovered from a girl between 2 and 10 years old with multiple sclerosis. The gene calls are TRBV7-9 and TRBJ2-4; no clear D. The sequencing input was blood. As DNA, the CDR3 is TGTGCCAGCAGCGTAAGCAAAAACATTCAGTACTTC. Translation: CASSVSKNIQYF.